Following are 2 T cell receptor beta chains from one sample sequenced in a study of identical twins. Each CDR3 protein is one row after TCRdb ran MiXCR on the 5' RACE reads. Among hundreds of thousands of distinct CDR3 sequences, 18% were seen once, and the ten largest hold about an eighth. These same data were also listed under a study on T cells expressing NK-cell markers.

The specimen was PBMCs. These receptor sequences come from a woman between 18 and 30 years old in good health.

The J gene is TRBJ2-1, the V gene TRBV18; the D gene is possibly TRBD2 (5 bases). The germline CDR1 and CDR2 sequences are KGHSH and LQKENI. Trimming removed 4 bases at V and 6 bases at J, with 19 bases between. The CDR3 runs 16 residues. This chain's CDR3 is CASSLVALVRANEQFF. The CDR3 DNA follows: TGTGCCAGCTCACTAGTAGCACTGGTGAGGGCCAATGAGCAGTTCTTC.

The chain couples TRBV3-1 to TRBJ1-2; 7 bases fit TRBD1. Per germline, CDR1 LGHDT and CDR2 YNNKEL (reference sequence). With 4 bases clipped from V and 3 bases from J, the junction kept 8 bases outside the gene matches. The CDR3 has 15 amino acids. CDR3 sequence reads: CASSPDGGGDYGYTF. Here the CDR3 DNA reads TGTGCCAGCAGCCCTGACGGAGGGGGCGACTATGGCTACACCTTC.